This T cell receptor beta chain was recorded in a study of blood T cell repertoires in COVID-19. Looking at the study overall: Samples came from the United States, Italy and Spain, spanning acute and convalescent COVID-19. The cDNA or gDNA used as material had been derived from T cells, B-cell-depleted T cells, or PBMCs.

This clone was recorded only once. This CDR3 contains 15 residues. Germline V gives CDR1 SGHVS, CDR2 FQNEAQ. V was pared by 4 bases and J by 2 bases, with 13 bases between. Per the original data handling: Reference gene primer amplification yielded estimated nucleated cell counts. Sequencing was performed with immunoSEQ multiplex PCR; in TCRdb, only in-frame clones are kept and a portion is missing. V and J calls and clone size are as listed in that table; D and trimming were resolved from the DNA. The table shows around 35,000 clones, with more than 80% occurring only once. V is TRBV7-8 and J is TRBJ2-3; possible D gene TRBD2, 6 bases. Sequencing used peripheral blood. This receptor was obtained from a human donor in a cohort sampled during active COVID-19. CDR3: CASSWQGLNTDTQYF. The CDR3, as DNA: TGTGCCAGCAGCTGGCAGGGACTCAACACAGATACGCAGTATTTT.